The TCR beta chain described here comes from a study of cytomegalovirus exposure and HLA in healthy donors. General observations from the study: Rare sequences made up most TCRs, while some public TCRs were found in many donors. Accurate prediction of most subjects' HLA-A and HLA-B alleles from TCR beta sequences was reported.

A note on this clone: Antigen specificity is unknown.

Primers for the PCR totalled 60 Vbeta and 13 Jbeta. The repertoire was sequenced with immunoSEQ multiplex PCR; TCRdb's copy has only in-frame clones and lacks some. The data hold about 170,000 clones, with about four fifths observed a single time. The ends lost 6 bases at V and 2 bases at J; junction bases unmatched: 2. Germline V gene lookup returns CDR1 SGDLS and CDR2 YYNGEE. This CDR3 has 13 amino acids. The TCR comes from a male donor in good health and CMV-seronegative. The V gene is TRBV9, the J gene TRBJ1-3, with 7 bases fitting TRBD1. The sequencing sample was made of PBMCs. This chain's CDR3 is CASNDRAGNTIYF. The CDR3 DNA is TGTGCCAGCAATGACAGGGCTGGAAACACCATATATTTT.